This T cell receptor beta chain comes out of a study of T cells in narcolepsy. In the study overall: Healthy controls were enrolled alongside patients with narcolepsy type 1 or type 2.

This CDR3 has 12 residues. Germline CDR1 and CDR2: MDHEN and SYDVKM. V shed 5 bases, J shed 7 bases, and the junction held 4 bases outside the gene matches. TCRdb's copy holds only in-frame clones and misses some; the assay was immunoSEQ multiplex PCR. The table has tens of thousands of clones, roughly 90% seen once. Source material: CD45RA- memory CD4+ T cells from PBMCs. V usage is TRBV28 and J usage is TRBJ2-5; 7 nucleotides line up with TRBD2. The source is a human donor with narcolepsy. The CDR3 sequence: CASSRGGRTQYF. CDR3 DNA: TGTGCCAGCAGTAGGGGCGGGAGGACCCAGTACTTC.